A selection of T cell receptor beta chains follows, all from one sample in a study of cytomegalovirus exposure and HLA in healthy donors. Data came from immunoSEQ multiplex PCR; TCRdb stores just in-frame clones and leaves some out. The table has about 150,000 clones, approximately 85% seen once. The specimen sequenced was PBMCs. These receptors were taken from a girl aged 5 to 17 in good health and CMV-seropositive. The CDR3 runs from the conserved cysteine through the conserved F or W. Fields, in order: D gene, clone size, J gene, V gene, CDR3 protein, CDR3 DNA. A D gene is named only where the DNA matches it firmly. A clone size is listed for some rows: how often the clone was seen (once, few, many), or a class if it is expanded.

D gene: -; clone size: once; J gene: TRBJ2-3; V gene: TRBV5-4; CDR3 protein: CASSPSWRGTTDTQYF; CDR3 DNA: TGTGCCAGCAGCCCCTCATGGCGGGGTACCACAGATACGCAGTATTTT
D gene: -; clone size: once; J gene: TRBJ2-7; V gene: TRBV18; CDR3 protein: CASSPIVSYEQYF; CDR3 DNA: TGTGCCAGCTCACCGATAGTTTCCTACGAGCAGTACTTC
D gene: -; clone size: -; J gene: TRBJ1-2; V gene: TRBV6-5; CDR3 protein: CASRTRGYGYTF; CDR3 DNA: TGTGCCAGCAGAACCAGGGGATATGGCTACACCTTC
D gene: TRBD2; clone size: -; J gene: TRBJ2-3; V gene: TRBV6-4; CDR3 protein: CASSEFSGGAGDTQYF; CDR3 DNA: TGTGCCAGCAGTGAATTTAGCGGGGGGGCGGGAGATACGCAGTATTTT
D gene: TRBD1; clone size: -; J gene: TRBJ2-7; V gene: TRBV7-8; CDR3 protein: CASSFGTGGTYEQYF; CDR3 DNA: TGTGCCAGCAGCTTCGGGACAGGGGGCACCTACGAGCAGTACTTC
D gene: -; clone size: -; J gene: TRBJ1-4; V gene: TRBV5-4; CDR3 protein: CASRTDLNEKLFF; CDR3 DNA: TGTGCCAGTCGGACAGACCTTAATGAAAAACTGTTTTTT
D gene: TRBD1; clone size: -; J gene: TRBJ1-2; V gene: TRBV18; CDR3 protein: CASSPGQGAGYTF; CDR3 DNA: TGTGCCAGCTCGCCCGGCCAGGGGGCTGGCTACACCTTC
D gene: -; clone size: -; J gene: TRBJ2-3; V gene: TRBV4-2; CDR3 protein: CASSQESRPSDTQYF; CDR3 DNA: TGTGCCAGCAGCCAAGAGTCTAGACCATCAGATACGCAGTATTTT
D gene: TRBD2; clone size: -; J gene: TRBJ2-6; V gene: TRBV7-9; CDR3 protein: CASSDGTSGGSGANVLTF; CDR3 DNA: TGTGCCAGCAGCGACGGGACTAGCGGGGGCTCTGGGGCCAACGTCCTGACTTTC
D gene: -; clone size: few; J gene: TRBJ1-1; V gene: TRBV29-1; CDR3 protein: CSVETGTSGEAFF; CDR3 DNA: TGCAGCGTTGAAACGGGTACCAGCGGGGAAGCTTTCTTT
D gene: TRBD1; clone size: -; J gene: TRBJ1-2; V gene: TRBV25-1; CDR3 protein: CASSGGQTNGYTF; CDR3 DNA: TGTGCCAGCAGTGGGGGACAGACAAATGGCTACACCTTC
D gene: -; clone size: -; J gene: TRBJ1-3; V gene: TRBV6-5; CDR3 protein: CAAGGNHSGNTIYF; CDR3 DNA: TGTGCCGCCGGGGGAAACCACTCTGGAAACACCATATATTTT
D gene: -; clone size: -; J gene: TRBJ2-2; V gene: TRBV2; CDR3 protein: CAGRLVGGELFF; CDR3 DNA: TGTGCCGGAAGACTAGTAGGCGGGGAGCTGTTTTTT
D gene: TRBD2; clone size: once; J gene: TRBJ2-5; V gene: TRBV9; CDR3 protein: CASSPRSSGGEETQYF; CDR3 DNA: TGTGCCAGCAGCCCCCGCTCTAGCGGGGGGGAAGAGACCCAGTACTTC
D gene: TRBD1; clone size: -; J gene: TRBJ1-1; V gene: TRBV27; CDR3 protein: CASSNGQGLNTEAFF; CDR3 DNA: TGTGCCAGCAGTAACGGACAGGGGCTGAACACTGAAGCTTTCTTT
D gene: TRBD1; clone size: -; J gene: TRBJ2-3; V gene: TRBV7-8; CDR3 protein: CASSLPGQGADTQYF; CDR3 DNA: TGTGCCAGCAGCTTACCGGGACAGGGGGCAGATACGCAGTATTTT
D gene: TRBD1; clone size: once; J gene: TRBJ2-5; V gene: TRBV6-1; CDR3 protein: CASSAPFGTGSETQYF; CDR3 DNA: TGTGCCAGCAGTGCCCCTTTCGGGACAGGGTCAGAGACCCAGTACTTC
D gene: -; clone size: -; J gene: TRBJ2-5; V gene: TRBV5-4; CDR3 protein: CASSPGGRIEQETQYF; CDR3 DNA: TGTGCCAGCAGCCCGGGGGGCCGAATAGAACAAGAGACCCAGTACTTC
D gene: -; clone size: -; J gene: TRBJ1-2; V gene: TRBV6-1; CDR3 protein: CASSEGWGANYGYTF; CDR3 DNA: TGTGCCAGCAGTGAAGGATGGGGAGCTAACTATGGCTACACCTTC
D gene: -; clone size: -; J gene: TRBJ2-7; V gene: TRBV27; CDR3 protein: CASSRDTSYEQYF; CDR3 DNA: TGTGCCAGCAGTAGGGACACATCCTACGAGCAGTACTTC
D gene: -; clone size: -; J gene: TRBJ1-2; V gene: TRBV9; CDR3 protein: CASSPPSGWLYGYTF; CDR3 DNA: TGTGCCAGCAGCCCCCCGTCGGGTTGGCTATATGGCTACACCTTC
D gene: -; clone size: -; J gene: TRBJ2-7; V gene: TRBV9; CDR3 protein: CASSPRDTYYEQYF; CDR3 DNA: TGTGCCAGCAGCCCCCGGGACACCTACTACGAGCAGTACTTC
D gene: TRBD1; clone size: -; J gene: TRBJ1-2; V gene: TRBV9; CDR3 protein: CASSTAGGPYYGYTF; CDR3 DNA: TGTGCCAGCAGCACTGCAGGGGGCCCGTACTATGGCTACACCTTC
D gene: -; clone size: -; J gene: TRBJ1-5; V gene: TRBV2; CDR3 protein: CASSPDSFSNQPQHF; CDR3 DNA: TGTGCCAGCAGTCCCGACAGCTTTAGCAATCAGCCCCAGCATTTT
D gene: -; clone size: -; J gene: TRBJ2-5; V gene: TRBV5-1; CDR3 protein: CASSPGTGRETQYF; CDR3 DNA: TGCGCCAGCAGCCCCGGGACTGGACGAGAGACCCAGTACTTC
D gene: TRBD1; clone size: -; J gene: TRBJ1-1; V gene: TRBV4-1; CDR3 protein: CASSQYPGGGGNTEAFF; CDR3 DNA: TGCGCCAGCAGCCAGTACCCAGGGGGCGGGGGTAACACTGAAGCTTTCTTT
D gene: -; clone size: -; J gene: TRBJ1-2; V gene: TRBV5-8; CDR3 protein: CASSLALDRVNYGYTF; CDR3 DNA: TGTGCCAGCAGCTTGGCCTTGGACAGAGTAAACTATGGCTACACCTTC
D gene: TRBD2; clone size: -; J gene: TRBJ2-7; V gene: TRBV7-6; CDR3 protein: CASSPRASGDYEQYF; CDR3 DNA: TGTGCCAGCAGCCCCCGGGCTAGCGGAGACTACGAGCAGTACTTC
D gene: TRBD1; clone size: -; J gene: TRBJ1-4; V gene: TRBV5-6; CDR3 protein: CASSVDPGTGDQFF; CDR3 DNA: TGTGCCAGCAGCGTCGATCCCGGGACAGGGGACCAGTTTTTT
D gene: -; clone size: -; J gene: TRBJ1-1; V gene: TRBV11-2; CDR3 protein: CASRVGQKGTEAFF; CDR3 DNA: TGTGCCAGCAGGGTTGGACAGAAAGGCACTGAAGCTTTCTTT
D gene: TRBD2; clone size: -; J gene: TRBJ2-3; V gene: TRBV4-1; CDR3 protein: CASSQRGGWADTQYF; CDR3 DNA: TGCGCCAGCAGCCAACGGGGAGGGTGGGCAGATACGCAGTATTTT
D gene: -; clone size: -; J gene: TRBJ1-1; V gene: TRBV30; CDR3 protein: CAWRRSRFTRNTEAFF; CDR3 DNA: TGTGCCTGGAGGCGTAGTCGTTTTACCCGGAACACTGAAGCTTTCTTT
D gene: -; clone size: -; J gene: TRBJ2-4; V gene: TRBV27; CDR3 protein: CASSFYGEAKNIQYF; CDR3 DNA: TGTGCCAGCAGTTTTTACGGGGAAGCCAAAAACATTCAGTACTTC
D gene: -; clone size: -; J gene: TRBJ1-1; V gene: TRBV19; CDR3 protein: CAVRGGTEAFF; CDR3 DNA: TGTGCCGTTAGGGGGGGCACTGAAGCTTTCTTT
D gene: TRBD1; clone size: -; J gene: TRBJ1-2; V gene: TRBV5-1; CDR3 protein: CASKIGQGDYGYTF; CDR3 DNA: TGCGCCAGCAAAATTGGACAGGGAGACTATGGCTACACCTTC
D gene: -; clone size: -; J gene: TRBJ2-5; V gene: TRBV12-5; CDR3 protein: CASGLVGGETQYF; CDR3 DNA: TGTGCTAGTGGTTTGGTAGGAGGAGAGACCCAGTACTTC
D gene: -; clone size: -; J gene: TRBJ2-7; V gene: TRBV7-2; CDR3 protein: CASSITGSAEQYF; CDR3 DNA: TGTGCCAGCAGCATAACGGGGTCTGCCGAGCAGTACTTC
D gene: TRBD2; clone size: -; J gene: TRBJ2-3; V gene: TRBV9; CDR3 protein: CASSVAGGLAVSTDTQYF; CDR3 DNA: TGTGCCAGCAGCGTAGCTGGGGGACTAGCGGTAAGCACAGATACGCAGTATTTT
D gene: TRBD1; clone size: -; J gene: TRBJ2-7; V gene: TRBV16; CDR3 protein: CASSLSGTVNYEQYF; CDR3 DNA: TGTGCCAGCAGCCTTTCCGGGACAGTGAACTACGAGCAGTACTTC
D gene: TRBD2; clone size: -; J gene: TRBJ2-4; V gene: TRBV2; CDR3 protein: CASRQLAGARQIQYF; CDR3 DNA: TGTGCCAGCAGGCAGTTAGCGGGGGCCCGTCAGATTCAGTACTTC
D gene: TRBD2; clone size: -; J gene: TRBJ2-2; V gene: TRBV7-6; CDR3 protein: CASSPLAGANTGELFF; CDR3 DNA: TGTGCCAGCAGCCCCCTAGCGGGGGCTAACACCGGGGAGCTGTTTTTT
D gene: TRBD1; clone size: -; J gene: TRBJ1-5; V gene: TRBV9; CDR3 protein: CASSVTGGINQPQHF; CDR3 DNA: TGTGCCAGCAGCGTGACAGGGGGAATTAATCAGCCCCAGCATTTT
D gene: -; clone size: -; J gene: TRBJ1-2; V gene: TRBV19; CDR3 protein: CASSTRTDYGYTF; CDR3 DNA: TGTGCCAGTAGTACTCGGACAGACTATGGCTACACCTTC